This T cell receptor beta chain originates from a study of regulatory T cells in long-lasting Graves disease. The wider study: Over 5 years of antithyroid drugs plus positive TSH receptor antibodies defined persistent Graves' disease. Study-wide findings and caveats: There was favoring of TRBV28, TRBJ1-2 and TRBJ2-5 in persistent disease. Examination was confined to peripheral blood, excluding thyroid tissue.

Time point here: persistent/refractory GD, antithyroid drugs over 5 years with positive TRAb. Generation of the TCR library employed RNA extracted from PBMCs. Doctors identified Graves' disease using the American Thyroid Association guidelines. V shed 6 bases and J 6 bases; nucleotides not matched to a gene: 8. CDR3 length: 14 amino acids. Germline V gene lookup returns CDR1 MNHNS and CDR2 SASEGT. Both iRepertoire HTBI primers and Arm-PCR of CDR3 regions were used to build the TCR beta libraries. Each CDR3 protein is one row after TCRdb ran MiXCR on the multiplex PCR reads. Among 400,000 to 500,000 distinct CDR3 sequences, 21% were seen once, and the ten largest hold 13% to 15%. Only a few counts were recorded for this clonotype. No antigen is known for it.

The clonotype originates from a female donor with Graves disease. This specimen consisted of peripheral blood mononuclear cells (PBMCs), obtained when the disease was refractory, from a patient treated with antithyroid drugs. The chain joins TRBV6-1 to TRBJ1-1; TRBD1 aligns across 9 bases. The CDR3 bases are TGTGCCAGCAGCCCCGGGACAGGGTTGGCTGAAGCTTTCTTT. This translates into CASSPGTGLAEAFF.